Listed here are 32 T cell receptor beta chains from one sample, sequenced in a study of shared clonotypes between healthy human individuals. Method: immunoSEQ multiplex PCR; TCRdb's copy keeps in-frame clones and lacks some. The sample has millions of clones, more than 90% seen once. The sequenced material came from naive CD4+ T cells sorted from blood. Sample subset: CD45RA+ positively selected. The source is a man in his late teens or twenties in good health.

The rearrangement uses TRBV4-1 and TRBJ1-1; TRBD1 is a possible D gene (5 bases). V was cut by 0 bases and J by 7 bases, with 12 bases left in between. The germline CDR1 and CDR2 sequences are MGHRA and YSYEKL. The CDR3 sequence is 14 residues long. CDR3 DNA sequence: TGCGCCAGCAGCCAAGATTCGGGGGGTTTTGAAGCTTTCTTT. This sequence encodes CASSQDSGGFEAFF.

The chain has TRBV5-1 and TRBJ2-1; D is uncertain. The CDR3 covers 13 residues. The V gene lost 1 base and the J gene lost 8 bases, with 10 bases spanning the gap. Germline CDR1 is SGHRS and CDR2 is YFSETQ. DNA for the CDR3: TGCGCCAGCAGCTTGAACTCCCGCGATGAGCAGTTCTTC. Protein sequence: CASSLNSRDEQFF.

J is TRBJ1-2 and V is TRBV7-2; 8 nucleotides line up with TRBD1. J lost 5 bases, V lost 4 bases, and 3 bases had no gene match. Germline CDR1 is SGHTA and CDR2 is FQGNSA. CDR3 length: 13 amino acids. CDR3 region: CASSYDRGYGYTF. The CDR3 DNA follows: TGTGCCAGCAGCTACGACAGGGGATATGGCTACACCTTC. Full variable domain (outside the CDR3, taken from reference TRBV7-2 and TRBJ1-2): GAGVSQSPSNKVTEKGKDVELRCDPISGHTALYWYRQSLGQGLEFLIYFQGNSAPDKSGLPSDRFSAERTGGSVSTLTIQRTQQEDSAVYLCASSYDRGYGYTFGSGTRLTVV.

V and J are TRBV6-1 and TRBJ2-5; D might be TRBD1 (5 bases). The CDR3 has 13 amino acids. V lost 7 bases to trimming and J lost 3 bases, with 12 bases between them. Germline values: CDR1 MNHNS, CDR2 SASEGT. CDR3 residues: CASMGKQEETQYF. For the CDR3, the DNA is TGTGCCAGCATGGGCAAACAGGAAGAGACCCAGTACTTC.

This chain uses TRBV14 with TRBJ2-7; possibly TRBD2 for D (5 bases). The V gene's germline CDR1 is SGHDN and CDR2 FVKESK. This CDR3 region has 13 residues. V shed 4 bases and J shed 0 bases, with 7 bases lying between them. The DNA for the CDR3 is TGTGCCAGCAGCCGAGGGAGCTCCTACGAGCAGTACTTC. Its translation is CASSRGSSYEQYF.

This clone was detected only once. This chain joins TRBV6-1 and TRBJ2-7; 10 bases line up with TRBD1. CDR1 and CDR2 (germline): MNHNS, SASEGT. This CDR3 spans 14 amino acids. J gave up 4 bases and V 5 bases, and 5 bases lay outside the gene matches. Here the CDR3 DNA reads TGTGCCAGCAGTTCCCCGGGACAGGGGTACGAGCAGTACTTC. It specifies CASSSPGQGYEQYF.

The rearrangement joins TRBV5-4 to TRBJ2-3; 9 bases map to TRBD2. V dropped 3 bases and J dropped 2; count of bases not matched to a gene: 4. This CDR3 has 15 residues. The germline V gene has CDR1 SGHNT and CDR2 YYREEE (reference sequence). The CDR3 loop is CASSSGLALTDTQYF. CDR3 DNA sequence: TGTGCCAGCAGCTCCGGACTAGCGCTCACAGATACGCAGTATTTT.

V is TRBV7-9 and J is TRBJ2-1; the match to TRBD2 covers 14 bases. The CDR3 is made up of 16 amino acids. From germline, CDR1 is SEHNR and CDR2 FQNEAQ (reference sequence). The trim removed 5 bases at V and 6 bases at J, leaving 6 bases unmatched. The CDR3 region has the DNA TGTGCCAGCAGCCGCGGACTAGCGGGAGGAGGCAATGAGCAGTTCTTC. Its protein product is CASSRGLAGGGNEQFF.

V usage is TRBV5-1 and J usage is TRBJ2-5, with TRBD1 as a possible D gene (5 bases). V was trimmed by 0 bases and J by 1 base, leaving 13 bases between them. This CDR3 contains 16 residues. Germline V gene data show CDR1 as SGHRS and CDR2 as YFSETQ. CDR3 nucleotide sequence: TGCGCCAGCAGCTTGGGGGGCAGCTCTACCCAAGAGACCCAGTACTTC. Amino acids: CASSLGGSSTQETQYF.

Here the CDR3 reads CASSQRLNYGYTF. For the CDR3, the DNA is TGTGCCAGCTCCCAGAGGTTAAACTATGGCTACACCTTC. The chain combines TRBV6-1 with TRBJ1-2; no definite D call. The germline V gene encodes CDR1 MNHNS and CDR2 SASEGT. CDR3 size: 13 residues. V was clipped by 8 bases and J by 2 bases, with 12 bases between them.

V is TRBV5-1 and J is TRBJ2-7, with 11 bases aligning to TRBD2. With V trimmed by 1 base and J by 1 base, 13 bases remained unmatched. The germline CDR1 and CDR2 sequences are SGHRS and YFSETQ. This CDR3 region has 19 residues. CDR3 region: CASSLQGLAGGSPSYEQYF. For the CDR3, the DNA is TGCGCCAGCAGCTTGCAGGGTCTAGCGGGAGGCTCTCCATCCTACGAGCAGTACTTC.

The chain uses TRBV7-9 and TRBJ1-1; tentative D call: TRBD1 (5 bases). Trimming took 5 bases from V and 6 from J, leaving 19 bases between them. Germline CDR1 is SEHNR and CDR2 is FQNEAQ (reference sequence). The length of the CDR3 is 15 residues. CDR3 DNA: TGTGCCAGCAGCCAATGGGACTTAAAGGATCCTGAAGCTTTCTTT. Protein: CASSQWDLKDPEAFF.

This clone came up once. The chain has TRBV10-1 and TRBJ2-1; the match to TRBD2 covers 11 bases. With 5 bases clipped from V and 3 bases from J, the junction kept 3 bases outside the gene matches. The CDR3 extends over 15 amino acids. The germline V gene encodes CDR1 WNHNN and CDR2 SYGVQD (reference sequence). CDR3 region: CASSTGTSGYNEQFF. The DNA of the CDR3 is TGCGCCAGCAGTACCGGGACTAGCGGCTACAATGAGCAGTTCTTC.

The V and J genes are TRBV2 and TRBJ2-4, with D perhaps being TRBD1 or TRBD2 (6 bases each). The germline V gene has CDR1 SNHLY and CDR2 FYNNEI. CDR3 size: 16 residues. Trimming stripped 6 bases from V and 0 bases from J, with 15 bases between. The CDR3 reads CASRGGDFLAKNIQYF. Here the CDR3 DNA reads TGTGCCAGCAGGGGGGGCGATTTTTTAGCCAAAAACATTCAGTACTTC.

The gene calls are TRBV9 and TRBJ1-6, with 8 bases identical to TRBD1. Germline V CDR1 and CDR2: SGDLS, YYNGEE. The CDR3 runs 13 residues. V lost 4 bases and J lost 10; bases outside the gene matches: 4. CDR3 nucleotides: TGTGCCAGCAGCCCGACAGGGGACTCACCCCTCCACTTT. As protein: CASSPTGDSPLHF. The full variable domain, rest sourced from reference TRBV9 and TRBJ1-6, is DSGVTQTPKHLITATGQRVTLRCSPRSGDLSVYWYQQSLDQGLQFLIQYYNGEERAKGNILERFSAQQFPDLHSELNLSSLELGDSALYFCASSPTGDSPLHFGNGTRLTVT.

This clone came up once. The chain joins TRBV4-3 to TRBJ2-1; D unresolved. Between the trimmed V and J ends, which lost 2 bases and 6 bases, there was a span of 17 bases. The CDR3 totals 16 residues. Germline V gene data show CDR1 as LGHNA and CDR2 as YSLEER. CDR3 region: CASSQNTLMLLNEQFF. CDR3 DNA: TGCGCCAGCAGCCAAAACACCTTAATGTTGCTCAATGAGCAGTTCTTC.

V and J are TRBV5-4 and TRBJ2-1; 11 bases are shared with TRBD2. There are 16 residues in the CDR3. V shed 3 bases, J shed 7 bases, and the junction held 9 bases outside the gene matches. Germline assignment: CDR1 SGHNT and CDR2 YYREEE (reference sequence). CDR3 amino acids: CASSSYSGGAGNEQFF. The CDR3, as DNA: TGTGCCAGCAGCTCCTATAGCGGGGGGGCTGGGAATGAGCAGTTCTTC.

J is TRBJ1-1 and V is TRBV5-1; 7 bases match TRBD1. The V gene end was trimmed by 6 bases and the J gene end by 1 base; junction bases not matched to a gene: 9. Germline lookup yields CDR1 SGHRS and CDR2 YFSETQ. This CDR3 spans 15 amino acids. The CDR3 DNA sequence: TGCGCCAGCACCTCCCTGACAGGGAGGAACACTGAAGCTTTCTTT. Amino acid sequence: CASTSLTGRNTEAFF.

The chain couples TRBV2 to TRBJ1-2; the D is unclear. This CDR3 spans 13 amino acids. Deletions cut 6 bases from V and 7 bases from J, with 15 bases between. From germline, CDR1 is SNHLY and CDR2 FYNNEI. The CDR3 DNA sequence: TGTGCCAGCAGGGTGGAGGGAGGGAGTGGCTACACCTTC. Protein: CASRVEGGSGYTF. Filled out from reference TRBV2 and TRBJ1-2, the complete variable domain reads EPEVTQTPSHQVTQMGQEVILRCVPISNHLYFYWYRQILGQKVEFLVSFYNNEISEKSEIFDDQFSVERPDGSNFTLKIRSTKLEDSAMYFCASRVEGGSGYTFGSGTRLTVV.

The chain has TRBV28 and TRBJ2-5; 11 bases agree with TRBD2. With V trimmed by 4 bases and J by 2 bases, 9 bases remained unmatched. Germline CDR1 MDHEN, CDR2 SYDVKM. The CDR3 is 17 residues long. The CDR3 DNA follows: TGTGCCAGCAGTTCGAACTTAGCGGGGGGGCCTCAAGAGACCCAGTACTTC. Translating it yields CASSSNLAGGPQETQYF.

The chain recombines TRBV10-1 with TRBJ2-7; D gene unclear. V lost 7 bases and J 1 base, leaving 11 bases between the germline ends. CDR1 is WNHNN, CDR2 SYGVQD, per germline (reference sequence). This CDR3 contains 13 residues. The chain's CDR3 is CASKSRKSYEQYF. The CDR3 DNA reads as TGCGCCAGCAAATCCCGAAAGTCCTACGAGCAGTACTTC.

This chain links TRBV5-4 with TRBJ2-7, with no clear D. Germline CDR1 and CDR2: SGHNT and YYREEE (reference sequence). This CDR3 is built from 13 residues. Trimming took off 0 bases at V and 6 bases at J, with 10 bases between the two ends. The CDR3 spells CASSLAATLEQYF. The CDR3 coding sequence is TGTGCCAGCAGCTTGGCCGCGACCCTCGAGCAGTACTTC.

V and J are TRBV5-1 and TRBJ2-1; D is undetermined. This CDR3 is built from 13 residues. The germline V gene encodes CDR1 SGHRS and CDR2 YFSETQ. The V and J ends lost 5 bases and 4 bases respectively, with 10 bases between them. DNA of the CDR3: TGCGCCAGCAGGGAAGGGATGTACAATGAGCAGTTCTTC. This sequence encodes CASREGMYNEQFF.

The chain employs TRBV19 and TRBJ1-3; 7 bases map to TRBD1. Germline assignment: CDR1 LNHDA and CDR2 SQIVND (reference sequence). CDR3 length equals 16 residues. After removal of 7 bases from V and 0 bases from J, the junction contained 9 bases not matched to a gene. In DNA, the CDR3 is TGTGCCAGTACCCCGGACAGGACCCGCTCTGGAAACACCATATATTTT. Encoded protein: CASTPDRTRSGNTIYF.

The chain employs TRBV28 and TRBJ2-7; the D gene is possibly TRBD1 (6 bases). Germline V gives CDR1 MDHEN, CDR2 SYDVKM. Trimming shortened V by 8 bases and J by 4 bases, and 12 bases separated the two germline ends. The CDR3 has 12 residues. The CDR3 coding sequence is TGTGCCAGCGGGGGCGGTGGTTACGAGCAGTACTTC. Protein product: CASGGGGYEQYF. Variable domain in full (rest from reference TRBV28 and TRBJ2-7): DVKVTQSSRYLVKRTGEKVFLECVQDMDHENMFWYRQDPGLGLRLIYFSYDVKMKEKGDIPEGYSVSREKKERFSLILESASTNQTSMYLCASGGGGYEQYFGPGTRLTVT.

The V gene is TRBV5-1, the J gene TRBJ1-4; D gene uncertain. Between the trimmed V and J ends, which lost 5 bases and 6 bases, there was a span of 14 bases. The CDR3 length is 14 residues. Looked up from germline, CDR1 is SGHRS and CDR2 is YFSETQ. The CDR3 coding sequence is TGCGCCAGCAGGTCCGGTACTTCGGATGAAAAACTGTTTTTT. Amino acids: CASRSGTSDEKLFF.

The chain carries TRBV10-3 and TRBJ1-4; perhaps TRBD1 as D (5 bases). Trimming took 6 bases from V and 10 from J, leaving 15 bases between them. Germline V gene sequence: CDR1 ENHRY, CDR2 SYGVKD. The CDR3 spans 13 residues. The CDR3: CAISPTDQGKLFF. CDR3 coding DNA: TGTGCCATCAGCCCAACGGACCAGGGAAAACTGTTTTTT.

The V call is TRBV5-1, the J call TRBJ2-5; 12 nucleotides line up with TRBD2. Germline V CDR1 and CDR2: SGHRS, YFSETQ. Trimming took 3 bases from V and 1 from J; bases not matched to a gene: 4. The CDR3 totals 16 residues. The CDR3 reads CASSWGTSGPQETQYF. The DNA of the CDR3 is TGCGCCAGCAGCTGGGGGACTAGCGGGCCCCAAGAGACCCAGTACTTC.

The genes are TRBV2 and TRBJ1-1; D unresolved. Trimming stripped 5 bases from V and 1 base from J, with 14 bases between. Germline V gene data show CDR1 as SNHLY and CDR2 as FYNNEI. The length of the CDR3 is 15 residues. In nucleotides, the CDR3 is TGTGCCAGCAGTTTTTCTCCCTACCAGAACACTGAAGCTTTCTTT. Its protein is CASSFSPYQNTEAFF.

The rearrangement joins TRBV6-1 to TRBJ1-2, with unresolved D. Trimming removed 4 bases at V and 3 bases at J, with 9 bases between. Germline assignment: CDR1 MNHNS and CDR2 SASEGT. The CDR3 totals 13 residues. CDR3 in DNA: TGTGCCAGCAGTGGAACCCGGTACTATGGCTACACCTTC. Protein: CASSGTRYYGYTF.

The V call is TRBV2, the J call TRBJ1-1; D remains unclear. Trimming pared 5 bases from V and 0 bases from J, leaving 7 bases between. This CDR3 comprises 13 residues. CDR1 is SNHLY, CDR2 FYNNEI, per germline. The CDR3 loop is CASSRLLNTEAFF. CDR3 nucleotides: TGTGCCAGCAGTAGACTCTTGAACACTGAAGCTTTCTTT.

This clone was seen a single time. The V call is TRBV4-1, the J call TRBJ2-6; a possible D gene is TRBD2 (5 bases). Trimming cost V 6 bases and J 0 bases, with 18 bases left between them. The CDR3 contains 18 residues. CDR1 and CDR2 (germline): MGHRA, YSYEKL. The CDR3 DNA reads TGCGCCAGCAGTCAGCGGAACTTCAGAGACTCTGGGGCCAACGTCCTGACTTTC. Translation gives CASSQRNFRDSGANVLTF.